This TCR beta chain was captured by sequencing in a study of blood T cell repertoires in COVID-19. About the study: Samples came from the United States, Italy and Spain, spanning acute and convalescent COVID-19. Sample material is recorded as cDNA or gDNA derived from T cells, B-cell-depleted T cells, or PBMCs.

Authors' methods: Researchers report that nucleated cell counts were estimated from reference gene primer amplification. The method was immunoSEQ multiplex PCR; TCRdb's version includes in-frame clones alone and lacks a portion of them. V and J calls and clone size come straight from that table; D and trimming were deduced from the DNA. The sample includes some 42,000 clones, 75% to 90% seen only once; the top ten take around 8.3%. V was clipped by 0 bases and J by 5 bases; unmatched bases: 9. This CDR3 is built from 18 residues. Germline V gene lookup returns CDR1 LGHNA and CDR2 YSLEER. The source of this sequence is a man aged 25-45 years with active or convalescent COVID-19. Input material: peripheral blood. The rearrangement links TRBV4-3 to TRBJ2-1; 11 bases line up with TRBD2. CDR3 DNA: TGCGCCAGCAGCCAAGATCCAGGGAGACTAGCGGGAAACAATGAGCAGTTCTTC. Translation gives CASSQDPGRLAGNNEQFF.